This T cell receptor beta chain emerged from a study of shared clonotypes between healthy human individuals. Turning to the study itself: Per donor, three plates held CD4 naive cells, three held CD4 memory, two held CD8 naive and one held CD8 memory. Findings and limits, study-wide: Sorted-subset sequencing was shown by rarefaction to be incomplete despite large depth.

There are 15 residues in the CDR3. V was pared by 7 bases and J by 6 bases, with 18 bases between. From germline, CDR1 is LNHDA and CDR2 SQIVND (reference sequence). The assay ran at deep level. Using immunoSEQ multiplex PCR, the repertoire was profiled, and TCRdb retains in-frame clones only, with some absent. The sample carries nearly 1,000,000 clones, around three quarters recorded once. Concerning this clone: Its antigen is not known.

The receptor was derived from a man aged 18-30 years in good health. Sequenced material: memory CD4+ T cells sorted from blood. Subset described: CD45RA-negative fraction. The V and J genes are TRBV19 and TRBJ2-2; D call uncertain. The DNA for the CDR3 is TGTGCCAGTACCTTTCTAAGGGTGGGGTCCGGGGAGCTGTTTTTT. Encoded protein: CASTFLRVGSGELFF.